A single sample is the source of the 18 T cell receptor beta chains below, sequenced in a study of cytomegalovirus exposure and HLA in healthy donors. Both 60 Vbeta primers and 13 Jbeta primers went into the PCR. Assay: immunoSEQ multiplex PCR; the TCRdb copy retains only in-frame clones and omits some. Among about 98,000 clones listed, more than 60% were seen once. The source material was PBMCs. These receptors were collected from a man in his fifties in good health and CMV-seronegative.

The chain is built from TRBV7-9 and TRBJ2-6; perhaps TRBD1 as D (6 bases). Germline values: CDR1 SEHNR, CDR2 FQNEAQ (reference sequence). CDR3 length: 18 amino acids. With 4 bases removed from V and 2 bases from J, the gap between germline ends came to 18 bases. The CDR3 DNA is TGTGCCAGCAGCTCGGCCTCCAGGGGAATGGCTGGGGCCAACGTCCTGACTTTC. Protein: CASSSASRGMAGANVLTF.

The chain couples TRBV2 to TRBJ2-7; 10 nucleotides align to TRBD1. The germline V gene has CDR1 SNHLY and CDR2 FYNNEI. This CDR3 is built from 14 residues. Trimming at V came to 7 bases and at J to 5 bases, leaving 8 bases not matched to a gene. The CDR3 sequence: CASTDPGQGNEQYF. CDR3 sequence (DNA): TGTGCCAGCACGGATCCGGGACAGGGGAACGAGCAGTACTTC.

This clone was detected only a few times. The chain is built from TRBV5-4 and TRBJ2-7; D gene uncertain. This CDR3 contains 12 residues. Germline loops: CDR1 SGHNT, CDR2 YYREEE (reference sequence). V was pared by 0 bases and J by 4 bases, with 5 bases between. The CDR3 DNA follows: TGTGCCAGCAGCTTGGAGAGTTACGAGCAGTACTTC. Amino acid sequence: CASSLESYEQYF. Full variable domain (remainder filled in from reference TRBV5-4 and TRBJ2-7): ETGVTQSPTHLIKTRGQQVTLRCSSQSGHNTVSWYQQALGQGPQFIFQYYREEENGRGNFPPRFSGLQFPNYSSELNVNALELDDSALYLCASSLESYEQYFGPGTRLTVT.

The V call is TRBV28, the J call TRBJ1-4; 7 nucleotides align to TRBD1. After removal of 5 bases from V and 6 bases from J, the junction contained 9 bases not matched to a gene. CDR1 and CDR2 from the germline V gene are MDHEN and SYDVKM. CDR3 length: 15 amino acids. This chain's CDR3 is CASSRIQGGDEKLFF. In DNA form, the CDR3 reads TGTGCCAGCAGTAGGATTCAGGGGGGAGATGAAAAACTGTTTTTT. Complete variable domain (other parts from reference TRBV28 and TRBJ1-4): DVKVTQSSRYLVKRTGEKVFLECVQDMDHENMFWYRQDPGLGLRLIYFSYDVKMKEKGDIPEGYSVSREKKERFSLILESASTNQTSMYLCASSRIQGGDEKLFFGSGTQLSVL.

CDR3 nucleotides: TGTGCCAGCAGCTCGGTAAATTCACCCCTCCACTTT. Translated: CASSSVNSPLHF. The chain uses TRBV7-2 and TRBJ1-6; D ambiguous. V was shortened by 4 bases and J by 7 bases, with 5 bases between the two germline ends. This CDR3 comprises 12 residues. Germline-derived CDR1 and CDR2 are SGHTA and FQGNSA.

This rearrangement joins TRBV6-5 to TRBJ2-7; D call uncertain. The length of the CDR3 is 12 residues. CDR1 is MNHEY, CDR2 SVGAGI, per germline. V was shortened by 3 bases and J by 6 bases, with 9 bases between the two germline ends. This CDR3 is CASSYSYGEQYF. Written as DNA, the CDR3 is TGTGCCAGCAGTTATAGCTACGGCGAGCAGTACTTC.

There are a few counts of this clone. V usage is TRBV5-1 and J usage is TRBJ2-3; the D gene is possibly TRBD2 (5 bases). Trimming pared 2 bases from V and 0 bases from J, leaving 13 bases between. Germline assignment: CDR1 SGHRS and CDR2 YFSETQ. CDR3 size: 16 residues. CDR3: CASSLFERSSTDTQYF. The CDR3 DNA follows: TGCGCCAGCAGCTTATTCGAGCGGTCTAGCACAGATACGCAGTATTTT.

The chain recombines TRBV19 with TRBJ2-5; D is unclear. The DNA end favors TRBJ2-7, so the J call may be wrong. This CDR3 region has 14 residues. Germline assignment: CDR1 LNHDA and CDR2 SQIVND (reference sequence). The CDR3 is CASSIGLLTYEQYF. CDR3 nucleotides: TGTGCCAGTAGTATAGGCCTCCTAACCTACGAGCAGTACTTC.

V is TRBV4-1 and J is TRBJ1-5; no clear D gene. V was shortened by 1 base and J by 7 bases, with 11 bases between the two germline ends. The CDR3 has 14 residues. Germline V CDR1 and CDR2: MGHRA, YSYEKL. The DNA for the CDR3 is TGCGCCAGCAGCCAAGTCGGGGTTGGACAGCCCCAGCATTTT. As protein: CASSQVGVGQPQHF.

The chain couples TRBV6-5 to TRBJ1-1; TRBD1 is a possible D gene (5 bases). The CDR3 loop spans 13 amino acids. Between the trimmed V and J ends, which lost 7 bases and 4 bases, there was a span of 13 bases. The germline V gene has CDR1 MNHEY and CDR2 SVGAGI. The CDR3 loop is CASTETGSTEAFF. CDR3 nucleotides: TGTGCCAGCACTGAAACAGGAAGCACTGAAGCTTTCTTT.

The rearrangement links TRBV4-1 to TRBJ2-5, with 14 bases lining up with TRBD2. The CDR3 is made up of 16 amino acids. V shed 4 bases and J 5 bases; nucleotides not matched to a gene: 6. Germline V gene lookup returns CDR1 MGHRA and CDR2 YSYEKL. Here the CDR3 reads CASSPRTSGRSETQYF. Written as DNA, the CDR3 is TGCGCCAGCAGCCCCCGGACTAGCGGGAGGTCCGAGACCCAGTACTTC.

The V and J genes are TRBV7-3 and TRBJ2-3, with TRBD1 matching 9 bases. The V gene end was trimmed by 4 bases and the J gene end by 4 bases; junction bases not matched to a gene: 3. Germline CDR1 is SGHTA and CDR2 is FQGTGA. The CDR3 sequence is 14 residues long. The CDR3 sequence is CASSSRTGADTQYF. The CDR3 nucleotides are TGTGCCAGCAGCTCCAGGACAGGGGCAGATACGCAGTATTTT.

This chain connects TRBV7-2 to TRBJ2-1; 9 nucleotides align to TRBD2. The CDR3 sequence is 17 residues long. Germline values: CDR1 SGHTA, CDR2 FQGNSA. V gave up 5 bases and J gave up 7 bases; unmatched junction bases: 15. The CDR3 region is CASSPRRGLAGSNEQFF. The CDR3 DNA follows: TGTGCCAGCAGCCCTAGGAGGGGTCTAGCGGGGTCGAATGAGCAGTTCTTC.

The V call is TRBV19, the J call TRBJ1-4, with D perhaps TRBD1 (5 bases). This CDR3 comprises 15 residues. CDR1 and CDR2 from the germline V gene are LNHDA and SQIVND (reference sequence). V lost 4 bases and J lost 3, with 12 bases in between. The CDR3 protein is CASSTKGNPNEKLFF. CDR3 bases: TGTGCCAGTAGTACGAAGGGGAACCCTAATGAAAAACTGTTTTTT.

This rearrangement joins TRBV27 to TRBJ2-2; tentative D call: TRBD1 (5 bases). The germline gives CDR1 MNHEY, CDR2 SMNVEV (reference sequence). The CDR3 is 15 residues long. Trimming removed 3 bases from V and 5 bases from J, with 13 bases in between. CDR3 amino acids: CASSLAAGWTGELFF. DNA of the CDR3: TGTGCCAGCAGTTTGGCGGCAGGGTGGACCGGGGAGCTGTTTTTT.

The V gene is TRBV10-3, the J gene TRBJ2-7; D is possibly TRBD2 (6 bases). Germline loops: CDR1 ENHRY, CDR2 SYGVKD. This CDR3 is 15 amino acids long. The germline V and J ends were trimmed by 6 bases and 3 bases, with 18 bases remaining between them. CDR3: CAISQGGMAGYEQYF. In DNA, the CDR3 is TGTGCCATCAGCCAAGGCGGGATGGCTGGCTACGAGCAGTACTTC.

The rearrangement links TRBV7-2 to TRBJ2-5; 9 bases line up with TRBD2. The V gene's germline CDR1 is SGHTA and CDR2 FQGNSA. The CDR3 runs to 14 residues. The CDR3 DNA reads TGTGGTTGCGGGCTAGCGGGGATCCAAGAGACCCAGTACTTC. Translated, it gives CGCGLAGIQETQYF.

This chain connects TRBV7-8 to TRBJ1-1; TRBD1 agrees at 9 bases. Germline loops: CDR1 SGHVS, CDR2 FQNEAQ. This CDR3 comprises 16 residues. The trim removed 2 bases at V and 5 bases at J, leaving 9 bases unmatched. This CDR3 is CASSLRGDRARTEAFF. The CDR3 nucleotides read TGTGCCAGCAGCTTACGCGGGGACAGGGCGCGAACTGAAGCTTTCTTT.